These T cell receptor beta chains were read from a single sample in a study of T cells in Graves' hyperthyroidism and ophthalmopathy. TCRdb analysed the multiplex PCR reads with MiXCR anew, one entry per CDR3 protein. Here the sample spans 550,000 to 850,000 distinct CDR3 sequences, around 20% being singletons. Sequencing input: blood. The receptors stem from a woman aged 50 to 60 with Graves' hyperthyroidism that later progressed to Graves' ophthalmopathy. The CDR3 runs from the conserved cysteine through the conserved F or W. Fields, in order: clone size, V gene, D gene, J gene, CDR3 protein, CDR3 DNA. D genes are given only for firm matches. Some rows mark clone size as missing; the rest say once, few, many or name a class of expanded clone.

NA	TRBV7-2	TRBD1	TRBJ2-3	CASSSPPGTGGADTQYF	TGTGCCAGCAGCTCCCCGCCCGGGACAGGGGGCGCAGATACGCAGTATTTT
few	TRBV27	NA	TRBJ2-7	CASSLLGQSSYEQYF	TGTGCCAGCAGTTTATTGGGGCAGAGCTCCTACGAGCAGTACTTC
many	TRBV13	NA	TRBJ2-7	CASSLVREQYF	TGTGCCAGCAGCTTAGTCCGAGAGCAGTACTTC
NA	TRBV20-1	NA	TRBJ2-3	CSARGQTWTDTQYF	TGCAGTGCTAGAGGTCAGACCTGGACAGATACGCAGTATTTT
many	TRBV7-9	TRBD1	TRBJ1-4	CASSSEGAYDEKLFF	TGTGCCAGCAGCTCTGAGGGGGCATACGATGAAAAACTGTTTTTT
NA	TRBV19	NA	TRBJ2-1	CASSAGGGNYNEQFF	TGTGCCAGTAGTGCTGGGGGGGGCAACTACAATGAGCAGTTCTTC
once	TRBV7-2	NA	TRBJ2-7	CASTPVAVPYYEQYF	TGTGCCAGCACCCCAGTTGCGGTCCCTTACTACGAGCAGTACTTC
many	TRBV11-1	NA	TRBJ2-5	CASSHTPVQETQYF	TGTGCCAGCAGCCATACACCCGTCCAAGAGACCCAGTACTTC
NA	TRBV29-1	NA	TRBJ2-1	CSVERRLDHNEQFF	TGCAGCGTTGAACGGCGTCTGGACCACAATGAGCAGTTCTTC
few	TRBV5-4	NA	TRBJ1-6	CASSRESGTPLWTLHF	TGTGCCAGCAGCCGGGAGTCCGGGACCCCCTTGTGGACCCTCCACTTT
NA	TRBV6-5	NA	TRBJ2-3	CASSYKGSFGTDTQYF	TGTGCCAGCAGTTACAAGGGGAGTTTCGGCACAGATACGCAGTATTTT
many	TRBV11-2	TRBD2	TRBJ2-2	CASTPSGGNTGELFF	TGTGCCAGCACCCCTTCGGGGGGGAACACCGGGGAGCTGTTTTTT
many	TRBV11-2	NA	TRBJ2-6	CASSLGQFTGANVLTF	TGTGCCAGCAGCTTAGGACAGTTTACTGGGGCCAACGTCCTGACTTTC
NA	TRBV6-1	TRBD2	TRBJ2-5	CASSREVAVKETQYF	TGTGCCAGCAGCCGGGAGGTAGCGGTTAAAGAGACCCAGTACTTC
NA	TRBV6-2/TRBV6-3	TRBD1	TRBJ1-5	CASSYPPTGGQPQHF	TGTGCCAGCAGTTACCCCCCGACAGGGGGACAGCCCCAGCATTTT
few	TRBV6-1	NA	TRBJ1-1	CASSFDQWVNTEAFF	TGTGCCAGCAGTTTCGACCAGTGGGTGAACACTGAAGCTTTCTTT
many	TRBV6-1	NA	TRBJ1-1	CASWPGETEAFF	TGTGCCAGCTGGCCAGGGGAAACTGAAGCTTTCTTT
NA	TRBV3-1	TRBD2	TRBJ2-3	CASSPRHGLAGASLGDTQYF	TGTGCCAGCAGCCCACGGCACGGACTAGCGGGGGCCAGTCTCGGGGATACGCAGTATTTT
many	TRBV30	NA	TRBJ1-1	CAWSVPGSGNTEAFF	TGTGCCTGGAGTGTCCCGGGCTCGGGGAACACTGAAGCTTTCTTT
NA	TRBV12-3/TRBV12-4	TRBD1	TRBJ2-1	CASSLSGTGANEQFF	TGTGCCAGCAGTTTAAGCGGGACAGGGGCCAATGAGCAGTTCTTC
few	TRBV10-2	NA	TRBJ2-1	CASTSWGNEQFF	TGCGCCAGCACCTCGTGGGGTAATGAGCAGTTCTTC
few	TRBV10-3	TRBD1	TRBJ1-4	CAISGTAKNEKLFF	TGTGCCATCAGCGGGACAGCCAAGAATGAAAAACTGTTTTTT
many	TRBV2	NA	TRBJ1-1	CASSAWGPRNTEAFF	TGTGCCAGCAGTGCTTGGGGGCCACGGAACACTGAAGCTTTCTTT
many	TRBV7-3	NA	TRBJ2-5	CASSLNPGPQETQYF	TGTGCCAGCAGCTTAAACCCGGGACCACAAGAGACCCAGTACTTC
few	TRBV2	TRBD1	TRBJ1-5	CASSDLDRGNQPQHF	TGTGCCAGCAGTGACCTGGACAGGGGCAATCAGCCCCAGCATTTT
many	TRBV2	NA	TRBJ1-2	CASSPPGGSSYGYTF	TGTGCCAGCAGTCCCCCGGGGGGGTCCTCCTATGGCTACACCTTC
many	TRBV7-8	NA	TRBJ2-5	CASIIGAYGETQYF	TGTGCCAGCATCATTGGGGCGTACGGAGAGACCCAGTACTTC
few	TRBV3-1	NA	TRBJ1-2	CASSAHNYGYTF	TGTGCCAGCAGCGCCCATAACTATGGCTACACCTTC
few	TRBV7-9	TRBD1	TRBJ2-1	CASSLVPSGTGRDYEQFF	TGTGCCAGCAGCTTAGTCCCCTCCGGGACAGGGAGAGATTATGAGCAGTTCTTC
NA	TRBV4-1	NA	TRBJ1-4	CASSLAGLEKLFF	TGCGCCAGCAGCCTAGCCGGGCTTGAAAAACTGTTTTTT
NA	TRBV20-1	NA	TRBJ2-7	CSARTAGISYEQYF	TGCAGTGCTAGGACCGCGGGAATCTCCTACGAGCAGTACTTC
many	TRBV11-2	NA	TRBJ2-5	CASTPGLQETQYF	TGTGCCAGCACACCGGGCCTCCAAGAGACCCAGTACTTC
many	TRBV12-3/TRBV12-4	NA	TRBJ1-2	CASSSQTGSYYGYTF	TGTGCCAGCAGTTCCCAAACAGGGTCCTACTATGGCTACACCTTC
NA	TRBV15	NA	TRBJ2-1	CATSRVSGRDSYNEQFF	TGTGCCACCAGCAGAGTATCGGGGCGGGACTCCTACAATGAGCAGTTCTTC
many	TRBV18	NA	TRBJ1-5	CASSPLDSNQPQHF	TGTGCCAGCTCACCGCTTGATAGCAATCAGCCCCAGCATTTT
many	TRBV30	NA	TRBJ1-1	CAWTLPAGILPLNTEAFF	TGTGCCTGGACCCTCCCGGCAGGGATTCTCCCTTTGAACACTGAAGCTTTCTTT
many	TRBV7-8	NA	TRBJ2-1	CASSSGVGVNEQFF	TGTGCCAGCAGCTCAGGGGTAGGGGTGAATGAGCAGTTCTTC
few	TRBV19	TRBD1	TRBJ1-4	CATAGDRGGEKLFF	TGTGCCACCGCGGGGGACAGGGGTGGTGAAAAACTGTTTTTT
NA	TRBV29-1	TRBD2	TRBJ2-3	CSGSGLSTDTQYF	TGCAGCGGTAGCGGGTTAAGCACAGATACGCAGTATTTT
few	TRBV6-1	NA	TRBJ1-5	CASRWDNSNQPQHF	TGTGCCAGCAGGTGGGACAATAGCAATCAGCCCCAGCATTTT